The present T cell receptor beta chain was sequenced within a study of OX40 agonist ivuxolimab in advanced cancers. At the level of the study: Partial responses were achieved by three patients, one with hepatocellular carcinoma and two with cutaneous melanoma.

This clone was detected once. The data were produced by immunoSEQ multiplex PCR, yet TCRdb's version contains in-frame clones alone and is incomplete. The table has tens of thousands of clones, under 90% seen once. The CDR3 is 15 residues long. The V end was cut by 0 bases, the J end by 5 bases, with 9 bases between. From germline, CDR1 is SGHDT and CDR2 YYEEEE. Sequences were derived from CD4+ or CD8+ T cells sorted from blood, sampled in a trial of the OX40 agonist ivuxolimab. The clonotype originates from an adult with an advanced solid tumor such as melanoma, head and neck, liver or kidney cancer. J is TRBJ1-6 and V is TRBV5-6; a possible D gene is TRBD1 (5 bases). DNA for the CDR3: TGTGCCAGCAGCTTGGGCAGGGCTCATAATTCACCCCTCCACTTT. Translated: CASSLGRAHNSPLHF.